This T cell receptor beta chain was obtained from a study of molecular identifiers for immune sequencing clone quantification. This CDR3 region has 13 residues. Germline values: CDR1 ENHRY, CDR2 SYGVKD. With 8 bases clipped from V and 2 bases from J, the junction kept 4 bases outside the gene matches. Each CDR3 protein is one row after TCRdb ran MiXCR on the PCR reads. This sample carries 97,000 or so distinct CDR3 sequences, roughly a quarter of them seen once, and the ten largest clones take under 1%. The sample holds a few counts of this clonotype. The TCR sequence derives from a human donor in good health. Some libraries in this study had Jurkat cell RNA spiked in. The sample was naive CD8+ T cells from blood, with Jurkat cell RNA spiked in. Noted subset: FACS-sorted CD8+CD4-CCR7+CD45RA+ naive T cells. The V call is TRBV10-3, the J call TRBJ2-7, with 9 positions matching TRBD1. In DNA, the CDR3 is TGTGCCATCGGACAGGGGATTACCTACGAGCAGTACTTC. It codes for CAIGQGITYEQYF.